This TCR beta chain emerged from a study of T cells after yellow fever vaccination (dated by TCRdb to about 2019). Study-wide context: The SMART-Seq v4 Ultra Low Input RNA kit was used to prepare libraries from fractions with low cell numbers. Blood was drawn at multiple timepoints before and after primary and secondary immunization, with bulk PBMC replicates and cell subsets isolated. Bulk TCR alpha and beta repertoires were sequenced longitudinally to track T-cell clones before and after primary and booster YFV17D yellow fever vaccination. Two healthy male donors made up the cohort, one aged 18 to 29 years and the other aged 30 to 40 years.

TCR cDNA was synthesized by 5'RACE template switching, which introduced a universal primer site and unique molecular identifiers. Priming for cDNA synthesis came from both the TCR alpha and TCR beta constant segments. Two PCR steps were used to amplify libraries, with sample barcodes and sequencing adapters being added in the second step. Sequencing of libraries was performed on Illumina HiSeq 2500 (2x100 bp) or NovaSeq (2x150 bp). Under the source paper's analysis protocol: MIGEC handled demultiplexing of reads and collapsing into UMI consensus sequences, while MiXCR performed V(D)J alignment. Vaccine-responding clonotypes were identified with edgeR using replicate PBMC samples, with FDR below 0.01 and a log2 fold change above 5 up to day 15 being required. CD4 or CD8 identity was assigned to each bulk clonotype according to whether the clonotype was present at higher abundance in the sequenced CD4 repertoire or the sequenced CD8 repertoire. Clonotypes enriched at least 10-fold in dextramer-positive versus dextramer-negative fractions were classed as NS4B-specific, and CD4-biased clonotypes were left out. The public reads were run again by TCRdb, first through fastp at Q25 and then through MiXCR, and only productive beta chains were kept. Records with the same CDR3 protein are collapsed into one entry carrying the most frequent genes and DNA. TCRdb, not the original authors, processed these V and J calls. The table for this sample lists approximately 90,000 distinct CDR3 sequences; roughly 13% of them were counted only once. 20% to 25% of the sample comes from the top ten.

There are a few counts of this clonotype. No quality values exist for individual bases; no much larger clone is one base distant. General study outcomes and caveats: FACS-sorted repertoires could contain abundant contaminating clonotypes from the bulk population, so computational filtering was required. Because the study included only a couple of donors, the extent to which the findings can be generalized is limited. A small fraction of clonotypes appeared in both the CD4 and CD8 compartments, likely as a result of convergent recombination. Most clones expanded after primary vaccination (about 95% of CD4 and roughly 90% of CD8) were re-detected after the booster, suggesting that broad memory maintenance occurred. Compared with the primary T-cell response, the secondary T-cell response was faster but weaker, reaching its peak on day 5 rather than on day 15.

V loses 3 bases of germline sequence and J loses 8 bases, and the interval between the two ends is 17 bases. From the germline V gene (reference sequence), CDR1 is SEHNR and CDR2 is FQNEAQ. The CDR3 numbers 15 residues from cysteine through phenylalanine. CDR3 DNA is the only sequence kept; it has 45 bases, read in frame from the first base. Taken with the paper, the label for treatment or condition translates to: live attenuated yellow fever vaccine strain. A standard Ficoll-Paque protocol was used to isolate PBMCs from peripheral blood. Epitope-specific CD8 T cells were sorted with a dextramer loaded with the yellow fever NS4B epitope peptide, together with anti-CD3 and anti-CD8 staining. RNA was extracted with TriZol from bulk PBMCs, CD4 and CD8 fractions, and dextramer-positive and dextramer-negative fractions.

Material: CD8+ T cells not binding an NS4B(214-222) dextramer, sorted from PBMCs, obtained roughly 20 days after the first yellow fever vaccination. Taken with the paper, the label for cell subset or site translates to: NS4B epitope dextramer-negative CD8 T cells. Recombination joined TRBV7-9 with TRBJ2-1; the D gene is unclear. This sequence originates from a man between 18 and 35 years old who received the YFV17D yellow fever vaccine. The CDR3 here reads CASSFPRPGRDEQFF. DNA sequence: TGTGCCAGCAGCTTCCCCCGCCCCGGTCGAGATGAGCAGTTCTTC. The full variable domain, completed from the reference TRBV7-9 and TRBJ2-1 proteins outside the CDR3, reads DTGVSQNPRHKITKRGQNVTFRCDPISEHNRLYWYRQTLGQGPEFLTYFQNEAQLEKSRLLSDRFSAERPKGSFSTLEIQRTEQGDSAMYLCASSFPRPGRDEQFFGPGTRLTVL.